These 28 T cell receptor beta chains were sequenced from one sample in a study of CD8 T cells in ankylosing spondylitis. These TCRs' antigens remain unknown. Study conclusions and caveats: A motif of fewer than ten highly homologous TCR beta variants was seen as apparently characteristic of ankylosing spondylitis blood.

TCRdb fed the 5' RACE reads into MiXCR, producing one record per CDR3 protein. This sample has under 550,000 distinct CDR3 sequences, with roughly a quarter found just once. The specimen sequenced was blood, either unsorted or a sorted T cell fraction (not recorded which). Every receptor here comes from a male donor with ankylosing spondylitis.

This clonotype was detected a few times. The rearrangement links TRBV29-1 to TRBJ2-1; possible D gene TRBD1, 6 bases. The CDR3 spans 12 residues. Germline V CDR1 and CDR2: SQVTM, ANQGSEA. Trimming stripped 6 bases from V and 5 bases from J, with 11 bases between. Here the CDR3 DNA reads TGCAGCGTAGCCGAGGGGGACAATGAGCAGTTCTTC. Translated, it gives CSVAEGDNEQFF.

CDR3 amino acids: CASSAGRYTGELFF. Written as DNA, the CDR3 is TGTGCCAGCAGTGCTGGGCGGTACACCGGGGAGCTGTTTTTT. The rearrangement joins TRBV11-2 to TRBJ2-2; D call uncertain. Germline lookup yields CDR1 SGHAT and CDR2 FQNNGV. Trimming removed 6 bases at V and 3 bases at J, with 11 bases between. The CDR3 runs to 14 residues.

The V and J genes are TRBV19 and TRBJ1-1; no clear D gene. The CDR3 is 14 residues long. V shed 1 base and J shed 1 base, with 7 bases lying between them. CDR1 is LNHDA and CDR2 is SQIVND in the germline V gene (reference sequence). The CDR3 loop reads CASSIVTPNTEAFF. The CDR3 DNA is TGTGCCAGTAGTATAGTTACCCCGAACACTGAAGCTTTCTTT. Full variable domain (outside the CDR3, taken from reference TRBV19 and TRBJ1-1): DGGITQSPKYLFRKEGQNVTLSCEQNLNHDAMYWYRQDPGQGLRLIYYSQIVNDFQKGDIAEGYSVSREKKESFPLTVTSAQKNPTAFYLCASSIVTPNTEAFFGQGTRLTVV.

This rearrangement joins TRBV12-3 or TRBV12-4 to TRBJ2-7; D is undetermined. V was clipped by 2 bases and J by 2 bases, with 10 bases between them. CDR3 size: 14 residues. CDR3 DNA: TGTGCCAGCAGTTTATTCGGTGAGACCTACGAGCAGTACGTC. Its translation: CASSLFGETYEQYV.

This clonotype turned up a few times. CDR3 in amino acids: CASSLRTGYEQYV. The CDR3 DNA sequence: TGCGCCAGCAGCCTCCGGACAGGCTACGAGCAGTACGTC. The chain couples TRBV5-1 to TRBJ2-7; 7 nucleotides align to TRBD1. From germline, CDR1 is SGHRS and CDR2 YFSETQ. The J segment lost 3 bases and the V segment lost 4 bases, leaving 4 bases of the junction unmatched. This CDR3 contains 13 residues.

A few counts support this clonotype. The V and J genes are TRBV20-1 and TRBJ2-1; 10 bases are a match to TRBD2. CDR3 size: 15 residues. CDR1 DFQATT and CDR2 SNEGSKA come from the germline V gene (reference sequence). The V segment lost 5 bases and the J segment 0 bases; nucleotides outside the gene matches: 4. The DNA of the CDR3 is TGCAGTGCTGCCGGGACTAGCGACTCCTACAATGAGCAGTTCTTC. Translated: CSAAGTSDSYNEQFF.

This clonotype was seen repeatedly, ten times or more. The J gene is TRBJ2-7, the V gene TRBV20-1; 12 bases agree with TRBD2. V shed 4 bases, J shed 4 bases, and the junction held 2 bases outside the gene matches. The CDR3 is 13 amino acids. CDR1 is DFQATT and CDR2 is SNEGSKA in the germline V gene (reference sequence). The CDR3 sequence: CSATGTSGYEQYF. The CDR3 nucleotides are TGCAGTGCTACCGGGACTAGCGGGTACGAGCAGTACTTC.

This clonotype was found a few times. V usage is TRBV12-3 or TRBV12-4 and J usage is TRBJ1-4; no firm D call. V gave up 6 bases and J gave up 4 bases, with 12 bases separating them. The CDR3 loop spans 14 amino acids. The CDR3 loop reads CASSTSGVNEKLFF. The CDR3 bases are TGTGCCAGCAGCACCTCTGGAGTTAATGAAAAACTGTTTTTT.

This clonotype was seen a handful of times. The chain carries TRBV10-2 and TRBJ2-1; D unclear. In germline, CDR1 is WSHSY, CDR2 SAAADI. V dropped 2 bases and J dropped 12 bases, with 14 bases sitting between them. The CDR3 is made up of 13 amino acids. The CDR3 loop is CASSETPRFGQFF. CDR3 coding DNA: TGCGCCAGCAGTGAGACTCCACGATTCGGGCAGTTCTTC.

In its sample, this clonotype was seen a few times. The V gene is TRBV12-3 or TRBV12-4, the J gene TRBJ1-1; maybe TRBD1 (6 bases). This CDR3 spans 14 amino acids. The V end was cut by 3 bases, the J end by 5 bases, with 13 bases between. The CDR3 DNA is TGTGCCAGCAGTTTCATACAGGGTGGGACTGAAGCTTTCTTT. Its protein product is CASSFIQGGTEAFF.

The chain links TRBV5-1 to TRBJ2-5; 10 bases map to TRBD1. The CDR3 runs to 15 residues. The germline CDR1 and CDR2 sequences are SGHRS and YFSETQ. J lost 5 bases, V lost 4 bases, and 8 bases had no gene match. The CDR3 nucleotides are TGCGCCAGCAGCACTATCCCGGGACAGGGGGAGACCCAGTACTTC. It yields the protein CASSTIPGQGETQYF.

V is TRBV20-1 and J is TRBJ2-1, with 14 bases identical to TRBD2. The CDR3 totals 22 residues. Germline V gene data show CDR1 as DFQATT and CDR2 as SNEGSKA (reference sequence). The CDR3 reads CRTIDDLMTSGRGLVSYNEQFF. The CDR3 DNA sequence: TGCAGAACAATTGATGATCTTATGACTAGCGGGAGGGGTCTGGTCTCCTACAATGAGCAGTTCTTC.

This clonotype has just a few counts. The chain carries TRBV20-1 and TRBJ2-3; TRBD2 matches 8 bases. Germline CDR1 is DFQATT and CDR2 is SNEGSKA (reference sequence). The CDR3 is made up of 11 amino acids. V shed 5 bases and J 12 bases; nucleotides not matched to a gene: 7. CDR3 sequence reads: CSAPNGLAQYF. DNA of the CDR3: TGCAGTGCTCCCAACGGACTAGCCCAGTATTTT.

V gene TRBV14 combines with J gene TRBJ2-3, with no clear D. V was shortened by 4 bases and J by 5 bases, with 7 bases between the two germline ends. Germline CDR1 is SGHDN and CDR2 is FVKESK. The CDR3 contains 12 residues. DNA of the CDR3: TGTGCCAGCAGCCGTGCGAAAGATACGCAGTATTTT. It specifies CASSRAKDTQYF. The variable domain in full, completed from reference TRBV14 and TRBJ2-3, reads EAGVTQFPSHSVIEKGQTVTLRCDPISGHDNLYWYRRVMGKEIKFLLHFVKESKQDESGMPNNRFLAERTGGTYSTLKVQPAELEDSGVYFCASSRAKDTQYFGPGTRLTVL.

The sample holds a few counts of this clonotype. The genes are TRBV10-3 and TRBJ2-3; 8 bases are a match to TRBD1. Germline V CDR1 and CDR2: ENHRY, SYGVKD. This CDR3 comprises 16 residues. J lost 0 bases, V lost 3 bases, and 5 bases had no gene match. CDR3 nucleotide sequence: TGTGCCATCAGTGATCGGGGGACAGGTAGCACAGATACGCAGTATTTT. Its protein product is CAISDRGTGSTDTQYF.

CDR3 DNA: TGTGCCACCAGCAGACGGGAGCTTGGTGAAAAACTGTTTTTT. Protein product: CATSRRELGEKLFF. The chain is built from TRBV15 and TRBJ1-4; D remains unclear. Germline lookup yields CDR1 LNHNV and CDR2 YYDKDF (reference sequence). Trimming cost V 2 bases and J 7 bases, with 11 bases left between them. This CDR3 has 14 residues. Complete variable domain (other parts from reference TRBV15 and TRBJ1-4): DAMVIQNPRYQVTQFGKPVTLSCSQTLNHNVMYWYQQKSSQAPKLLFHYYDKDFNNEADTPDNFQSRRPNTSFCFLDIRSPGLGDTAMYLCATSRRELGEKLFFGSGTQLSVL.

This chain links TRBV4-2 with TRBJ2-3; 11 bases line up with TRBD2. The length of the CDR3 is 17 residues. V gave up 4 bases and J gave up 4 bases; unmatched junction bases: 10. Germline assignment: CDR1 LGHNA and CDR2 YNFKEQ. CDR3 loop: CASSLTSGRVKADTQYF. The CDR3 region has the DNA TGTGCCAGCAGCCTCACTAGCGGGAGAGTTAAAGCAGATACGCAGTATTTT.

In DNA, the CDR3 is TGCGCCAGCAGCTTGGACGGGTACGAGCAGTACGTC. This gives the protein CASSLDGYEQYV. J is TRBJ2-7 and V is TRBV5-1; D remains ambiguous. Germline V gene sequence: CDR1 SGHRS, CDR2 YFSETQ. This CDR3 has 12 amino acids. V lost 0 bases to trimming and J lost 4 bases, with 5 bases between them.

The genes are TRBV5-1 and TRBJ1-5; possible D gene TRBD1, 6 bases. The CDR3 loop spans 14 amino acids. Germline CDR1 is SGHRS and CDR2 is YFSETQ. V gave up 5 bases and J gave up 5 bases, with 14 bases separating them. The CDR3 DNA reads TGCGCCAGCAGTTTCGAGGGGGTTGATCAGCCCCAGCATTTT. Its protein product is CASSFEGVDQPQHF.

In this sample, this clonotype turned up a few times. V and J are TRBV5-1 and TRBJ1-4; a possible D gene is TRBD1 (6 bases). This CDR3 has 16 amino acids. Germline-derived CDR1 and CDR2 are SGHRS and YFSETQ. Trimming pared 3 bases from V and 1 base from J, leaving 13 bases between. The CDR3 sequence is CASSSGTRRTNEKLFF. CDR3 nucleotides: TGCGCCAGCAGCTCGGGGACACGGAGAACTAATGAAAAACTGTTTTTT.

This clonotype was recorded many times. The chain recombines TRBV5-1 with TRBJ2-1; D perhaps matches TRBD1 (5 bases). V lost 1 base and J 6 bases, leaving 11 bases between the germline ends. In germline, CDR1 is SGHRS, CDR2 YFSETQ. CDR3 size: 14 residues. CDR3 in DNA: TGCGCCAGCAGCTTGCAGGGTTTGGGCAATGAGCAGTTCTTC. Encoded protein: CASSLQGLGNEQFF.

The rearrangement joins TRBV5-1 to TRBJ2-5; D perhaps matches TRBD2 (5 bases). V was pared by 5 bases and J by 2 bases, with 13 bases between. From germline, CDR1 is SGHRS and CDR2 YFSETQ. The CDR3 contains 14 residues. The CDR3 DNA reads as TGCGCCAGCAGGGGCGGGCTATCGCAAGAGACCCAGTACTTC. It translates to CASRGGLSQETQYF.

The V call is TRBV15, the J call TRBJ1-6, with 7 bases identical to TRBD1. Germline CDR1 reads LNHNV; CDR2 reads YYDKDF (reference sequence). This CDR3 contains 14 residues. Trimming cost V 8 bases and J 6 bases; bases outside gene matches: 7. CDR3 in DNA: TGTGCCACCCATGACAGGGATTTTAATTCACCCCTCCACTTT. Amino acid sequence: CATHDRDFNSPLHF.

This clonotype was counted between two and nine times. The V call is TRBV24-1, the J call TRBJ2-1; no reliable D call. Trimming removed 3 bases at V and 5 bases at J, with 4 bases between. This CDR3 has 12 residues. CDR1 is KGHDR and CDR2 is SFDVKD in the germline V gene. Here the CDR3 DNA reads TGTGCCACCAGTGATGCCCACAATGAGCAGTTCTTC. Residues: CATSDAHNEQFF.

This sequence joins TRBV29-1 and TRBJ2-5; D ambiguous. V lost 4 bases, J lost 3 bases, and 12 bases lay in between. CDR3 length: 13 amino acids. Looked up from germline, CDR1 is SQVTM and CDR2 is ANQGSEA. CDR3 region: CSVVPAPKETQYF. DNA for the CDR3: TGCAGCGTTGTGCCAGCGCCGAAAGAGACCCAGTACTTC.

The V and J genes are TRBV5-1 and TRBJ1-2; D gene unclear. Germline V gives CDR1 SGHRS, CDR2 YFSETQ. Trimming cost V 0 bases and J 6 bases, with 6 bases left between them. The CDR3 extends over 12 amino acids. This chain's CDR3 is CASSLAGHGYTF. As DNA, the CDR3 is TGCGCCAGCAGCTTGGCTGGGCATGGCTACACCTTC.

The rearrangement joins TRBV5-1 to TRBJ1-5; possibly TRBD1 for D (5 bases). The CDR3 loop spans 13 amino acids. Germline-derived CDR1 and CDR2 are SGHRS and YFSETQ. Trimming removed 2 bases from V and 9 bases from J, with 12 bases in between. Here the CDR3 reads CASSFLGGGPQHF. Written as DNA, the CDR3 is TGCGCCAGCAGCTTTCTGGGTGGGGGGCCCCAGCATTTT.

The chain carries TRBV7-9 and TRBJ1-5; D might be TRBD1 (6 bases). Trimming removed 5 bases from V and 6 bases from J, with 17 bases in between. Germline lookup yields CDR1 SEHNR and CDR2 FQNEAQ (reference sequence). There are 15 residues in the CDR3. CDR3 DNA sequence: TGTGCCAGCAGCCAAGTCGGGGGGGCTAGTCAGCCCCAGCATTTT. This gives the protein CASSQVGGASQPQHF.